This is a list of T cell receptor beta chains from one sample in a study of CD8 T cells in ankylosing spondylitis. MiXCR, run by TCRdb on the 5' RACE reads, gives a single entry per CDR3 protein. The sample lists some 200,000 distinct CDR3 sequences; 20% to 30% were seen once. The material sequenced was blood, either unsorted or a sorted T cell fraction (not recorded which). The source of these receptors is a male donor with ankylosing spondylitis or in good health (not recorded which). Both conserved end residues are part of each CDR3. Fields, in order: CDR3 protein, CDR3 DNA, CDR3 length, clone size, V gene, J gene, D gene. The D gene is left open where the match is weak. The size entry is marked missing in some rows and otherwise reads once, few, many or a size class.

CDR3aa: CATSRAQGLEGNEQFF; CDR3nt: TGTGCCACCAGCAGAGCCCAAGGACTAGAGGGCAATGAGCAGTTCTTC; len: 16; abundance: .; v_gene: TRBV15; j_gene: TRBJ2-1; d_gene: TRBD2
CDR3aa: CSVVTGYEQFF; CDR3nt: TGCAGCGTGGTTACAGGGTATGAGCAGTTCTTC; len: 11; abundance: many; v_gene: TRBV29-1; j_gene: TRBJ2-1; d_gene: .
CDR3aa: CASSFRTAPNSPLHF; CDR3nt: TGTGCCAGCAGTTTTCGTACAGCGCCAAATTCACCCCTCCACTTT; len: 15; abundance: few; v_gene: TRBV27; j_gene: TRBJ1-6; d_gene: .
CDR3aa: CASSEGTLKGQPQHF; CDR3nt: TGCGCCAGCAGCGAAGGGACGTTAAAGGGTCAGCCCCAGCATTTT; len: 15; abundance: .; v_gene: TRBV5-1; j_gene: TRBJ1-5; d_gene: .
CDR3aa: CSVEVSNYGYTF; CDR3nt: TGCAGCGTTGAAGTCAGTAACTATGGCTACACCTTC; len: 12; abundance: many; v_gene: TRBV29-1; j_gene: TRBJ1-2; d_gene: .
CDR3aa: CASRPGTGYGYTF; CDR3nt: TGTGCCAGCAGACCTGGGACAGGGTATGGCTACACCTTC; len: 13; abundance: .; v_gene: TRBV12-3/TRBV12-4; j_gene: TRBJ1-2; d_gene: TRBD1
CDR3aa: CASSPWGGSSYEQYF; CDR3nt: TGTGCCAGCAGCCCTTGGGGAGGGAGTTCCTACGAGCAGTACTTC; len: 15; abundance: .; v_gene: TRBV5-4; j_gene: TRBJ2-7; d_gene: TRBD2
CDR3aa: CASSSNQNQAFF; CDR3nt: TGTGCCAGCAGCTCCAATCAGAACCAAGCTTTCTTT; len: 12; abundance: many; v_gene: TRBV5-4; j_gene: TRBJ1-1; d_gene: .
CDR3aa: CASSGGASTSGADTQYF; CDR3nt: TGTGCCAGCAGTGGGGGGGCGTCAACTAGCGGAGCAGATACGCAGTATTTT; len: 17; abundance: many; v_gene: TRBV2; j_gene: TRBJ2-3; d_gene: TRBD2
CDR3aa: CSASIGEGAIGYTF; CDR3nt: TGCAGTGCCAGTATTGGCGAAGGGGCAATCGGCTACACCTTC; len: 14; abundance: .; v_gene: TRBV20-1; j_gene: TRBJ1-2; d_gene: .
CDR3aa: CASSEGGGLGTEAFF; CDR3nt: TGTGCCAGCAGCGAGGGGGGGGGATTAGGCACTGAAGCTTTCTTT; len: 15; abundance: many; v_gene: TRBV25-1; j_gene: TRBJ1-1; d_gene: .
CDR3aa: CASSGQGGNEQFF; CDR3nt: TGTGCCAGCTCGGGACAGGGTGGGAATGAGCAGTTCTTC; len: 13; abundance: few; v_gene: TRBV2; j_gene: TRBJ2-1; d_gene: TRBD1
CDR3aa: CSATSGRSENIQYF; CDR3nt: TGCAGTGCGACTAGCGGGAGATCTGAAAACATTCAGTACTTC; len: 14; abundance: many; v_gene: TRBV20-1; j_gene: TRBJ2-4; d_gene: TRBD2
CDR3aa: CATSRNPGGGELFF; CDR3nt: TGTGCCACCAGCAGAAACCCAGGGGGAGGTGAGCTGTTTTTT; len: 14; abundance: .; v_gene: TRBV15; j_gene: TRBJ2-2; d_gene: .
CDR3aa: CASSLYQGGAEQYF; CDR3nt: TGTGCCAGCAGTTTGTATCAGGGAGGTGCCGAGCAGTACTTC; len: 14; abundance: few; v_gene: TRBV28; j_gene: TRBJ2-7; d_gene: .
CDR3aa: CSVAGNYGYTF; CDR3nt: TGCAGCGTTGCAGGGAACTATGGCTACACCTTC; len: 11; abundance: .; v_gene: TRBV29-1; j_gene: TRBJ1-2; d_gene: .
CDR3aa: CASRPTSHTDTQYF; CDR3nt: TGTGCCAGCAGACCGACTAGCCACACAGATACGCAGTATTTT; len: 14; abundance: many; v_gene: TRBV12-3/TRBV12-4; j_gene: TRBJ2-3; d_gene: TRBD2
CDR3aa: CASSLRAGEQYF; CDR3nt: TGTGCCAGCAGTTTACGGGCGGGAGAGCAGTACTTC; len: 12; abundance: many; v_gene: TRBV28; j_gene: TRBJ2-7; d_gene: .
CDR3aa: CASSGALGFAQYF; CDR3nt: TGTGCCAGCAGTGGGGCGCTCGGGTTTGCCCAGTACTTC; len: 13; abundance: many; v_gene: TRBV12-3/TRBV12-4; j_gene: TRBJ2-5; d_gene: .
CDR3aa: CAISRGGTGELFF; CDR3nt: TGTGCGATCTCCCGGGGGGGCACCGGGGAGCTGTTTTTT; len: 13; abundance: .; v_gene: TRBV27; j_gene: TRBJ2-2; d_gene: TRBD2
CDR3aa: CASSNRGKEKLFF; CDR3nt: TGTGCCAGCAGTAACAGGGGAAAGGAAAAACTGTTTTTT; len: 13; abundance: many; v_gene: TRBV12-3/TRBV12-4; j_gene: TRBJ1-4; d_gene: TRBD1
CDR3aa: CASRLLASSYEQYF; CDR3nt: TGTGCCAGCAGGCTACTAGCGTCTTCCTACGAGCAGTACTTC; len: 14; abundance: .; v_gene: TRBV6-1; j_gene: TRBJ2-7; d_gene: TRBD2
CDR3aa: CASSSSGANVLTF; CDR3nt: TGTGCCAGCAGTTCCTCTGGGGCCAACGTCCTGACTTTC; len: 13; abundance: many; v_gene: TRBV12-3/TRBV12-4; j_gene: TRBJ2-6; d_gene: .
CDR3aa: CASSVVEDETDTQYF; CDR3nt: TGTGCCAGCAGCGTAGTGGAGGACGAGACAGATACGCAGTATTTT; len: 15; abundance: .; v_gene: TRBV9; j_gene: TRBJ2-3; d_gene: .
CDR3aa: CASRDVGHDTQYF; CDR3nt: TGTGCCAGCAGGGACGTAGGCCACGATACGCAGTATTTT; len: 13; abundance: few; v_gene: TRBV6-1; j_gene: TRBJ2-3; d_gene: .
CDR3aa: CSVVGGVGPSSYNEQFF; CDR3nt: TGCAGCGTTGTAGGGGGAGTGGGTCCCAGCTCCTACAATGAGCAGTTCTTC; len: 17; abundance: many; v_gene: TRBV29-1; j_gene: TRBJ2-1; d_gene: .
CDR3aa: CSARDSQQNSPLHF; CDR3nt: TGCAGTGCTAGAGACAGTCAGCAGAATTCACCCCTCCACTTT; len: 14; abundance: many; v_gene: TRBV20-1; j_gene: TRBJ1-6; d_gene: .
CDR3aa: CASSLQTIAGVTYNEQFF; CDR3nt: TGTGCCAGCAGCTTACAGACTATAGCGGGAGTCACCTACAATGAGCAGTTCTTC; len: 18; abundance: .; v_gene: TRBV11-2; j_gene: TRBJ2-1; d_gene: TRBD2
CDR3aa: CSAEAGNNEQFF; CDR3nt: TGCAGTGCTGAAGCAGGGAACAATGAGCAGTTCTTC; len: 12; abundance: .; v_gene: TRBV20-1; j_gene: TRBJ2-1; d_gene: .
CDR3aa: CAIAGGGDTQYF; CDR3nt: TGTGCCATAGCGGGAGGAGGAGATACGCAGTATTTT; len: 12; abundance: many; v_gene: TRBV12-3/TRBV12-4; j_gene: TRBJ2-3; d_gene: TRBD2
CDR3aa: CSATSGSLGETQYF; CDR3nt: TGCAGTGCGACTAGCGGGAGCTTAGGAGAGACCCAGTACTTC; len: 14; abundance: few; v_gene: TRBV20-1; j_gene: TRBJ2-5; d_gene: TRBD2
CDR3aa: CASSPPVLTATNEKLFF; CDR3nt: TGTGCCAGCTCACCACCGGTACTGACAGCAACTAATGAAAAACTGTTTTTT; len: 17; abundance: .; v_gene: TRBV18; j_gene: TRBJ1-4; d_gene: .
CDR3aa: CASSQTGRQEKLFF; CDR3nt: TGTGCCAGCAGCCAGACAGGGCGGCAGGAAAAACTGTTTTTT; len: 14; abundance: many; v_gene: TRBV9; j_gene: TRBJ1-4; d_gene: TRBD1
CDR3aa: CASSLQVTYEQYF; CDR3nt: TGTGCCAGCAGCTTGCAGGTTACCTACGAGCAGTACTTC; len: 13; abundance: .; v_gene: TRBV5-5; j_gene: TRBJ2-7; d_gene: .
CDR3aa: CSAIDRKGTEAFF; CDR3nt: TGCAGTGCTATTGACAGAAAGGGGACTGAAGCTTTCTTT; len: 13; abundance: .; v_gene: TRBV20-1; j_gene: TRBJ1-1; d_gene: .
CDR3aa: CAISQRLALTDTQYF; CDR3nt: TGTGCCATCAGTCAAAGACTAGCGCTCACAGATACGCAGTATTTT; len: 15; abundance: .; v_gene: TRBV10-3; j_gene: TRBJ2-3; d_gene: TRBD2
CDR3aa: CASSFRPSSYEQYF; CDR3nt: TGTGCCAGCAGTTTCCGACCGAGCTCCTACGAGCAGTACTTC; len: 14; abundance: few; v_gene: TRBV12-3/TRBV12-4; j_gene: TRBJ2-7; d_gene: .
CDR3aa: CASSDSSRGTEAFF; CDR3nt: TGTGCCAGCAGTGACTCGTCCCGAGGGACTGAAGCTTTCTTT; len: 14; abundance: few; v_gene: TRBV6-4; j_gene: TRBJ1-1; d_gene: .
CDR3aa: CASSQSTGLAGVRLAYEQYF; CDR3nt: TGTGCCAGCAGCCAATCTACAGGACTAGCGGGAGTTCGCCTAGCCTACGAGCAGTACTTC; len: 20; abundance: many; v_gene: TRBV4-2; j_gene: TRBJ2-7; d_gene: TRBD2
CDR3aa: CSARVDSNPGSPLHF; CDR3nt: TGCAGTGCTAGAGTTGACAGCAATCCAGGTTCACCCCTCCACTTT; len: 15; abundance: .; v_gene: TRBV20-1; j_gene: TRBJ1-6; d_gene: .
CDR3aa: CTCSPLGLAGGLYNEQFF; CDR3nt: TGTACCTGCAGTCCCCTGGGACTAGCGGGAGGGCTCTACAATGAGCAGTTCTTC; len: 18; abundance: .; v_gene: TRBV12-3/TRBV12-4; j_gene: TRBJ2-1; d_gene: TRBD2
CDR3aa: CSVEGSAMNTEAFF; CDR3nt: TGCAGCGTTGAAGGGTCGGCTATGAACACTGAAGCTTTCTTT; len: 14; abundance: many; v_gene: TRBV29-1; j_gene: TRBJ1-1; d_gene: .
CDR3aa: CASRDRDNYGYTF; CDR3nt: TGTGCCAGCCGGGACAGAGATAACTATGGCTACACCTTC; len: 13; abundance: many; v_gene: TRBV10-3; j_gene: TRBJ1-2; d_gene: TRBD1
CDR3aa: CASSSGSRTQYF; CDR3nt: TGTGCCAGCAGTTCAGGATCACGGACCCAGTACTTC; len: 12; abundance: .; v_gene: TRBV7-8; j_gene: TRBJ2-5; d_gene: .
CDR3aa: CASSLLPDTSYEQYF; CDR3nt: TGTGCCAGCAGCTTACTGCCGGACACGTCCTACGAGCAGTACTTC; len: 15; abundance: many; v_gene: TRBV11-1; j_gene: TRBJ2-7; d_gene: .
CDR3aa: CASSPDRGLNTEAFF; CDR3nt: TGTGCCAGCTCACCAGATAGGGGTCTGAACACTGAAGCTTTCTTT; len: 15; abundance: many; v_gene: TRBV18; j_gene: TRBJ1-1; d_gene: .
CDR3aa: CSARWGSAGGYEQYF; CDR3nt: TGCAGTGCTAGATGGGGTAGTGCGGGAGGGTACGAGCAGTACTTC; len: 15; abundance: few; v_gene: TRBV20-1; j_gene: TRBJ2-7; d_gene: TRBD2
CDR3aa: CAIRAEGTYEQYF; CDR3nt: TGTGCCATCAGAGCGGAGGGGACCTACGAGCAGTACTTC; len: 13; abundance: many; v_gene: TRBV10-3; j_gene: TRBJ2-7; d_gene: .
CDR3aa: CASSHRLAAHYEQYF; CDR3nt: TGTGCCAGCAGCCACAGACTAGCGGCTCATTACGAGCAGTACTTC; len: 15; abundance: many; v_gene: TRBV14; j_gene: TRBJ2-7; d_gene: TRBD2